Listed here are 5 T cell receptor beta chains from one sample, sequenced in a study of T cell repertoires in cytomegalovirus infection. TCRdb analysed the reads with MiXCR anew, one entry per CDR3 protein. Of 650,000 to 900,000 distinct CDR3 sequences listed, approximately 32% are singletons. Their recognized antigens are unknown. Sequences were derived from cultured CD8+ T cells from PBMCs, sampled from culture after CMV antigen stimulation. Receptors originate from a human donor in good health (CMV status not recorded). Some clones in this sample may be carry-over from other donors' samples.

This chain uses TRBV4-3 with TRBJ2-1; D unclear. The CDR3 loop spans 15 amino acids. The germline V and J ends were trimmed by 3 bases and 2 bases, with 11 bases remaining between them. Germline assignment: CDR1 LGHNA and CDR2 YSLEER. Here the CDR3 reads CASSQRRGPYNEQFF. The CDR3, as DNA: TGCGCCAGCAGCCAGCGGAGAGGACCCTACAATGAGCAGTTCTTC.

V is TRBV5-6 and J is TRBJ1-5, with TRBD1 identical over 10 bases. Germline lookup yields CDR1 SGHDT and CDR2 YYEEEE. V lost 3 bases, J lost 0 bases, and 12 bases stayed unmatched. The CDR3 is made up of 19 amino acids. CDR3 coding DNA: TGTGCCAGCAGCTCCACCCGGGACAGGGGTCCCAATAGCAATCAGCCCCAGCATTTT. Protein product: CASSSTRDRGPNSNQPQHF.

This chain connects TRBV11-2 to TRBJ2-2, with TRBD1 identical over 9 bases. Trimming cost V 3 bases and J 3 bases; bases outside gene matches: 11. Germline lookup yields CDR1 SGHAT and CDR2 FQNNGV. This CDR3 has 18 amino acids. The CDR3 spells CASSFPGQGPTYTGELFF. The DNA for the CDR3 is TGTGCCAGCAGCTTTCCGGGACAGGGCCCTACTTACACCGGGGAGCTGTTTTTT.

The chain uses TRBV12-3 or TRBV12-4 and TRBJ2-7; possibly TRBD2 for D (5 bases). The germline V and J ends were trimmed by 6 bases and 6 bases, with 15 bases remaining between them. The CDR3 runs 13 residues. CDR3 nucleotides: TGTGCCAGCAGGTCCGGAGCTCGGGGCGAGCAGTACGTC. Its protein is CASRSGARGEQYV.

This clonotype appeared a few times. V gene TRBV6-1 combines with J gene TRBJ1-5; D call uncertain. Germline CDR1 reads MNHNS; CDR2 reads SASEGT. Trimming pared 10 bases from V and 2 bases from J, leaving 21 bases between. CDR3 length equals 16 residues. This CDR3 is CATLPGHLVGNQPQHF. The CDR3, as DNA: TGTGCCACGTTGCCCGGTCACTTGGTAGGCAATCAGCCCCAGCATTTT.